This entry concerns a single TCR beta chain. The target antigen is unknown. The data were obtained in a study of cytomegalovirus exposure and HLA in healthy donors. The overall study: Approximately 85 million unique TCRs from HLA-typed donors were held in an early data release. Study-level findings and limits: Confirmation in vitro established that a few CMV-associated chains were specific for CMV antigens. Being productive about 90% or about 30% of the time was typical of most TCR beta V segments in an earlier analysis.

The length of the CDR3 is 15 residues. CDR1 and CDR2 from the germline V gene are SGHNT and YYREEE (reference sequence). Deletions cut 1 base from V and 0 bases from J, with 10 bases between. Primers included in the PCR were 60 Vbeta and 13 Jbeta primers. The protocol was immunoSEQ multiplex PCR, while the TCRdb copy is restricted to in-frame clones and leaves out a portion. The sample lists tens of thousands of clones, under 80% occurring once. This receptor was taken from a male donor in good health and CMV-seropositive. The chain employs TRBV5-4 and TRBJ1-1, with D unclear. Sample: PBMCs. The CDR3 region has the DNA TGTGCCAGCAGCTTGTCATTTGCAGTGAACACTGAAGCTTTCTTT. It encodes CASSLSFAVNTEAFF.